These 18 T cell receptor beta chains were sequenced from one sample in a study of blood T cell repertoires in COVID-19. Sequencing was performed with immunoSEQ multiplex PCR; in TCRdb, only in-frame clones are kept and a portion is missing. Of some 400,000 clones listed, 91% were seen once; the top ten hold around 0.94%. Material: PBMCs or T cells enriched from blood (not recorded which). All receptors come from a woman between 40 and 55 years old who had been exposed to COVID-19.

The V and J genes are TRBV20-1 and TRBJ1-1; the D is unclear. Trimming cost V 4 bases and J 1 base, with 4 bases left between them. The CDR3 length is 11 residues. Germline CDR1 reads DFQATT; CDR2 reads SNEGSKA (reference sequence). CDR3 in DNA: TGCAGTGCTATTCAGAACACTGAAGCTTTCTTT. Protein: CSAIQNTEAFF.

This chain connects TRBV19 to TRBJ1-1; D not certain. The CDR3 totals 15 residues. V was pared by 6 bases and J by 0 bases, with 14 bases between. Germline-derived CDR1 and CDR2 are LNHDA and SQIVND (reference sequence). The CDR3 is CASSGEGRMNTEAFF. DNA of the CDR3: TGTGCCAGTAGCGGCGAGGGAAGGATGAACACTGAAGCTTTCTTT.

The rearrangement joins TRBV6-5 to TRBJ1-5; 7 nucleotides align to TRBD1. The CDR3 is made up of 15 amino acids. Trimming cost V 6 bases and J 0 bases; bases outside gene matches: 5. Germline values: CDR1 MNHEY, CDR2 SVGAGI. The CDR3 region is CASSHDRVSNQPQHF. CDR3 coding DNA: TGTGCCAGCAGCCACGACAGGGTTAGCAATCAGCCCCAGCATTTT.

The chain carries TRBV27 and TRBJ1-2, with D tentatively TRBD1 (6 bases). Per germline, CDR1 MNHEY and CDR2 SMNVEV (reference sequence). V gave up 5 bases and J gave up 8 bases, with 18 bases separating them. The CDR3 has 14 amino acids. Here the CDR3 reads CASSPTGSLWGYTF. In nucleotides, the CDR3 is TGTGCCAGCAGTCCGACAGGCTCCCTTTGGGGCTACACCTTC.

The chain uses TRBV5-5 and TRBJ2-5; the D gene is possibly TRBD2 (5 bases). This CDR3 contains 14 residues. Germline V CDR1 and CDR2: SGHKS, YYEKEE (reference sequence). V was trimmed by 3 bases and J by 5 bases, leaving 14 bases between them. For the CDR3, the DNA is TGTGCCAGCAGCTCTCCTGGGAGAGGGGAGACCCAGTACTTC. Translation gives CASSSPGRGETQYF.

The chain combines TRBV20-1 with TRBJ2-5; the D gene is possibly TRBD1 (5 bases). The CDR3 consists of 11 residues. Germline V CDR1 and CDR2: DFQATT, SNEGSKA (reference sequence). For the CDR3, the DNA is TGCAGGGCCGGGTCAGGGGAGACCCAGTACTTC. Translation gives CRAGSGETQYF.

The rearrangement links TRBV27 to TRBJ2-5, with a tentative D call TRBD1 (6 bases). The V end was cut by 6 bases, the J end by 1 base, with 9 bases between. CDR1 and CDR2 from the germline V gene are MNHEY and SMNVEV (reference sequence). The CDR3 has 13 residues. CDR3 in DNA: TGTGCCAGCAGAATGGACAGCCAAGAGACCCAGTACTTC. It yields the protein CASRMDSQETQYF.

This chain uses TRBV10-2 with TRBJ1-1, with D perhaps TRBD1 (5 bases). Germline V gene lookup returns CDR1 WSHSY and CDR2 SAAADI. This CDR3 region has 13 residues. V was trimmed by 7 bases and J by 6 bases, leaving 15 bases between them. In DNA form, the CDR3 reads TGCGCCAGCATGGTGGGGCGAGGCCCTGAAGCTTTCTTT. Translated, it gives CASMVGRGPEAFF.

J is TRBJ1-1 and V is TRBV2; weak D call: TRBD1 (6 bases). The CDR3 has 14 residues. The germline V gene encodes CDR1 SNHLY and CDR2 FYNNEI. V dropped 3 bases and J dropped 6 bases, with 14 bases sitting between them. The CDR3 spells CASSDIVGGPEAFF. The DNA of the CDR3 is TGTGCCAGCAGTGACATCGTGGGGGGGCCTGAAGCTTTCTTT.

V is TRBV2 and J is TRBJ1-6, with 7 bases fitting TRBD1. Germline loops: CDR1 SNHLY, CDR2 FYNNEI. The CDR3 spans 14 residues. The J segment lost 7 bases and the V segment lost 6 bases, leaving 6 bases of the junction unmatched. The CDR3 DNA is TGTGCCAGCAGGGCGGGACAGCAGAATTCACCCCTCCACTTT. Protein: CASRAGQQNSPLHF. The full variable domain, in which reference TRBV2 and TRBJ1-6 provide the parts outside the CDR3, is EPEVTQTPSHQVTQMGQEVILRCVPISNHLYFYWYRQILGQKVEFLVSFYNNEISEKSEIFDDQFSVERPDGSNFTLKIRSTKLEDSAMYFCASRAGQQNSPLHFGNGTRLTVT.

This sequence joins TRBV6-5 and TRBJ1-1; 10 bases are a match to TRBD1. CDR3 length: 14 amino acids. The germline gives CDR1 MNHEY, CDR2 SVGAGI. With 5 bases clipped from V and 7 bases from J, the junction kept 7 bases outside the gene matches. CDR3 protein: CASSPLTGGVEAFF. The CDR3 nucleotides read TGTGCCAGCAGTCCTTTGACAGGGGGCGTTGAAGCTTTCTTT.

The chain recombines TRBV7-9 with TRBJ1-2, with unresolved D. Trimming removed 1 base from V and 8 bases from J, with 14 bases in between. The CDR3 consists of 14 residues. Per the germline V gene, CDR1 is SEHNR and CDR2 is FQNEAQ (reference sequence). The CDR3 here is CASSLDFSQEGYTF. The CDR3 DNA follows: TGTGCCAGCAGCTTAGATTTTAGTCAGGAAGGCTACACCTTC.

The rearrangement links TRBV27 to TRBJ1-1; TRBD1 aligns across 7 bases. J gave up 5 bases and V 5 bases, and 11 bases lay outside the gene matches. Germline values: CDR1 MNHEY, CDR2 SMNVEV (reference sequence). The CDR3 has 15 residues. The CDR3 DNA reads as TGTGCCAGCAGTACCCCCAGGACAGGAGGAACTGAAGCTTTCTTT. Translated: CASSTPRTGGTEAFF.

V is TRBV5-1 and J is TRBJ1-1; D might be TRBD1 (5 bases). Germline CDR1 reads SGHRS; CDR2 reads YFSETQ. The CDR3 runs to 17 residues. Trimming cost V 0 bases and J 6 bases, with 21 bases left between them. The CDR3 sequence: CASSLGPIGGVIAEAFF. CDR3 DNA sequence: TGCGCCAGCAGCTTGGGTCCCATTGGAGGGGTAATCGCTGAAGCTTTCTTT.

This clone was detected once. This rearrangement joins TRBV6-2 or TRBV6-3 to TRBJ2-5, with TRBD2 identical over 8 bases. The trim removed 6 bases at V and 0 bases at J, leaving 15 bases unmatched. The CDR3 extends over 18 amino acids. Germline values: CDR1 MNHEY, CDR2 SVGEGT. CDR3 DNA sequence: TGTGCCAGCAGCAAAGACTCGGCTAGCGGGCGGTACCAAGAGACCCAGTACTTC. This gives the protein CASSKDSASGRYQETQYF.

The chain uses TRBV7-8 and TRBJ2-1; 13 bases are a match to TRBD2. The V segment lost 3 bases and the J segment 8 bases; nucleotides outside the gene matches: 16. Germline CDR1 reads SGHVS; CDR2 reads FQNEAQ. The CDR3 is made up of 19 amino acids. This CDR3 is CASSFTTSGGKSPRDEQFF. The CDR3 region has the DNA TGTGCCAGCAGCTTTACGACTAGCGGGGGGAAATCCCCGAGGGATGAGCAGTTCTTC.

J is TRBJ1-3 and V is TRBV18; D is uncertain. Per the germline V gene, CDR1 is KGHSH and CDR2 is LQKENI. Trimming removed 5 bases at V and 0 bases at J, with 17 bases between. The CDR3 consists of 17 residues. The CDR3 here is CASSGYREEHSGNTIYF. CDR3 coding DNA: TGTGCCAGCTCAGGGTACCGGGAGGAACACTCTGGAAACACCATATATTTT.

The rearrangement links TRBV30 to TRBJ2-7; tentative D call: TRBD2 (5 bases). V gave up 0 bases and J gave up 6 bases, with 9 bases separating them. The CDR3 sequence is 12 residues long. Germline loops: CDR1 GTSNPN, CDR2 SVGIG (reference sequence). CDR3 bases: TGTGCCTGGAGTGTTCGAGCGGCCGAGCAGTACTTC. Translation: CAWSVRAAEQYF.